The next 30 T cell receptor beta chains were all read from a single sample in a study of blood T cell repertoires in COVID-19. This table comes from immunoSEQ multiplex PCR, and its TCRdb copy is limited to in-frame clones, with some not included. The data hold more than 300,000 clones, with approximately 90% observed a single time. The specimen was PBMCs or T cells enriched from blood (not recorded which). The receptors stem from a woman younger than 35 who had recovered from COVID-19.

This chain connects TRBV5-5 to TRBJ1-4; 8 bases agree with TRBD1. The junction had 10 bases not matched to a gene; V was cut back by 5 bases and J by 7 bases. CDR3 size: 15 residues. Germline assignment: CDR1 SGHKS and CDR2 YYEKEE (reference sequence). In DNA form, the CDR3 reads TGTGCCAGCAGTCGCGAGGCAGGGGGCATTGAAAAACTGTTTTTT. Protein product: CASSREAGGIEKLFF.

The chain has TRBV27 and TRBJ1-5; D unclear. Germline V gene sequence: CDR1 MNHEY, CDR2 SMNVEV (reference sequence). This CDR3 is 16 amino acids long. Trimming removed 10 bases at V and 4 bases at J, with 23 bases between. The CDR3 here is CAIHLTGVWINQPQHF. The CDR3 DNA reads as TGTGCCATCCACTTGACCGGGGTATGGATAAATCAGCCCCAGCATTTT.

This clone was detected once. The rearrangement uses TRBV11-3 and TRBJ2-3; D ambiguous. The CDR3 has 15 residues. The germline gives CDR1 SGHNT, CDR2 YENEEA. The V gene lost 4 bases and the J gene lost 2 bases, with 13 bases spanning the gap. The CDR3 reads CASSYNHPNTDTQYF. The CDR3 DNA is TGTGCCAGCAGCTACAATCACCCCAACACAGATACGCAGTATTTT.

V gene TRBV20-1 combines with J gene TRBJ2-7; TRBD1 agrees at 8 bases. The germline CDR1 and CDR2 sequences are DFQATT and SNEGSKA (reference sequence). The CDR3 is 11 residues long. V lost 5 bases to trimming and J lost 9 bases; unmatched junction nucleotides: 6. For the CDR3, the DNA is TGCAGTGCTCCTGAAGGGACAGGGCAGTACTTC. It specifies CSAPEGTGQYF.

This clone was observed a few times. This sequence joins TRBV28 and TRBJ2-4; no clear D gene. The CDR3 spans 11 residues. Per the germline V gene, CDR1 is MDHEN and CDR2 is SYDVKM. V shed 3 bases and J shed 7 bases, with 4 bases lying between them. The CDR3 spells CASSLRNIQYF. The CDR3 coding sequence is TGTGCCAGCAGTTTGCGGAACATTCAGTACTTC.

This chain links TRBV28 with TRBJ1-2, with D tentatively TRBD1 (6 bases). Germline V gene sequence: CDR1 MDHEN, CDR2 SYDVKM. The CDR3 runs to 14 residues. Trimming left V 3 bases short and J 5 bases short, with 13 bases between. The CDR3 DNA reads TGTGCCAGCAGTTTCGCCAGGGGTTTGTATGGCTACACCTTC. It yields the protein CASSFARGLYGYTF.

The sample holds a few counts of this clone. J is TRBJ1-2 and V is TRBV27; a possible D gene is TRBD1 (6 bases). The V gene's germline CDR1 is MNHEY and CDR2 SMNVEV (reference sequence). Trimming took off 7 bases at V and 4 bases at J, with 31 bases between the two ends. This CDR3 region has 19 residues. The CDR3 nucleotides read TGTGCCAGCACCACTTCGGGGACACCTACCGACAAGGGGTCCTATGGCTACACCTTC. Translation gives CASTTSGTPTDKGSYGYTF.

The chain couples TRBV19 to TRBJ2-4, with a possible D match to TRBD2 (6 bases). CDR1 is LNHDA, CDR2 SQIVND, per germline (reference sequence). CDR3 length: 13 residues. V was cut by 7 bases and J by 8 bases, with 15 bases left in between. Here the CDR3 reads CASISPRGDIQYF. CDR3 nucleotide sequence: TGTGCCAGTATCTCCCCGCGGGGTGACATTCAGTACTTC.

CDR3 sequence reads: CASSVVGMGEQYF. CDR3 nucleotide sequence: TGTGCCAGCAGCGTAGTGGGCATGGGCGAGCAGTACTTC. The chain links TRBV9 to TRBJ2-7, with no clear D. This CDR3 contains 13 residues. The germline V gene encodes CDR1 SGDLS and CDR2 YYNGEE. V gave up 0 bases and J gave up 6 bases, with 10 bases separating them.

The chain has TRBV9 and TRBJ1-1; 8 bases line up with TRBD1. V was pared by 3 bases and J by 3 bases, with 7 bases of the junction left unmatched. Germline-derived CDR1 and CDR2 are SGDLS and YYNGEE. The CDR3 sequence is 15 residues long. The CDR3 coding sequence is TGTGCCAGCAGCGCCGAGACAGGGGTGTACACTGAAGCTTTCTTT. Its translation is CASSAETGVYTEAFF.

This clone has just a few counts. This rearrangement joins TRBV3-1 (or the pseudogene TRBV3-2) to TRBJ2-1, with D possibly matching TRBD2 (5 bases). From germline, CDR1 is LGHDT and CDR2 YNNKEL (reference sequence). CDR3 length: 18 amino acids. Trimming took 2 bases from V and 7 from J, leaving 24 bases between them. CDR3 nucleotide sequence: TGTGCCAGCAGCCAACGACTGATTGGGGAGCAGCTCTGGAATGAGCAGTTCTTC. Translating it yields CASSQRLIGEQLWNEQFF.

This sequence joins TRBV18 and TRBJ2-7, with 8 bases aligning to TRBD1. Germline CDR1 reads KGHSH; CDR2 reads LQKENI. The length of the CDR3 is 14 residues. V lost 4 bases and J lost 3; bases outside the gene matches: 5. In nucleotides, the CDR3 is TGTGCCAGCTCACTGGACAGGGCGTACTACGAGCAGTACTTC. It translates to CASSLDRAYYEQYF.

This clone was seen just once. The V call is TRBV20-1, the J call TRBJ2-3; D is ambiguous. The CDR3 is 13 residues long. Trimming took off 3 bases at V and 1 base at J, with 8 bases between the two ends. CDR1 and CDR2 from the germline V gene are DFQATT and SNEGSKA (reference sequence). This CDR3 reads CSASLTGTDTQYF. CDR3 DNA sequence: TGCAGTGCTAGTCTAACAGGCACAGATACGCAGTATTTT.

The chain links TRBV12-5 to TRBJ1-5, with 12 bases fitting TRBD1. V trimming: 0 bases; J trimming: 7 bases; junction bases outside the gene matches: 10. Germline CDR1 is LGHNT and CDR2 is FRNRAP. The CDR3 runs to 18 residues. CDR3 in DNA: TGTGCTAGTGGTTTGGTATATTTGGGACAGGGGGCAAGGCAGCCCCAGCATTTT. Its protein product is CASGLVYLGQGARQPQHF.

The chain employs TRBV5-1 and TRBJ2-7, with D possibly matching TRBD1 (6 bases). From germline, CDR1 is SGHRS and CDR2 YFSETQ. The CDR3 spans 18 residues. Trimming removed 0 bases from V and 0 bases from J, with 19 bases in between. In DNA form, the CDR3 reads TGCGCCAGCAGCTTGGAATTAGTAGGTCAGGGGTCCTCCTACGAGCAGTACTTC. Amino acid sequence: CASSLELVGQGSSYEQYF.

The chain combines TRBV30 with TRBJ2-7; the D gene is possibly TRBD2 (5 bases). The V end lost 4 bases, the J end lost 4 bases, and 17 bases lay between the germline ends. The CDR3 runs to 14 residues. Germline loops: CDR1 GTSNPN, CDR2 SVGIG (reference sequence). DNA for the CDR3: TGTGCCTGGACTCCCGGGATCGACCTATACGAGCAGTACTTC. Protein sequence: CAWTPGIDLYEQYF.

V gene TRBV5-4 combines with J gene TRBJ2-3; D is unclear. Germline loops: CDR1 SGHNT, CDR2 YYREEE (reference sequence). V lost 0 bases and J lost 2, with 13 bases in between. This CDR3 comprises 16 residues. The CDR3, as DNA: TGTGCCAGCAGCTTGGGGCAGGCCGAATTCACAGATACGCAGTATTTT. Translation gives CASSLGQAEFTDTQYF.

The chain employs TRBV5-4 and TRBJ2-5, with a tentative D call TRBD2 (7 bases). Germline CDR1 and CDR2: SGHNT and YYREEE (reference sequence). Trimming cost V 4 bases and J 5 bases, with 15 bases left between them. This CDR3 comprises 14 residues. This CDR3 is CASSPGGSEETQYF. DNA of the CDR3: TGTGCCAGCAGCCCGGGGGGCTCCGAGGAGACCCAGTACTTC.

The chain links TRBV7-2 to TRBJ1-1, with 7 bases identical to TRBD1. With 2 bases clipped from V and 6 bases from J, the junction kept 6 bases outside the gene matches. The CDR3 runs to 14 residues. Germline V gene sequence: CDR1 SGHTA, CDR2 FQGNSA. CDR3 sequence (DNA): TGTGCCAGCAGCTTAAGTCTTCAGGGGGCTGAAGCTTTCTTT. It encodes CASSLSLQGAEAFF.

The chain employs TRBV7-6 and TRBJ2-7; D is perhaps TRBD2 (6 bases). Germline-derived CDR1 and CDR2 are SGHVS and FNYEAQ. The CDR3 contains 13 residues. Deletions cut 5 bases from V and 6 bases from J, with 14 bases between. CDR3: CASSTVRGGEQYF. Written as DNA, the CDR3 is TGTGCCAGCAGCACCGTCCGGGGAGGCGAGCAGTACTTC.

V gene TRBV6-2 or TRBV6-3 combines with J gene TRBJ1-1; no clear D gene. The length of the CDR3 is 13 residues. Germline CDR1 reads MNHEY; CDR2 reads SVGEGT. Trimming cost V 2 bases and J 6 bases, with 10 bases left between them. CDR3 coding DNA: TGTGCCAGCAGTTACCAGGAATCGGCTGAAGCTTTCTTT. Translated: CASSYQESAEAFF.

This clone was detected once. The CDR3 DNA is TGTGCCAGCAGTTACTATCAGTTGGGGGCCACTGAAGCTTTCTTT. This gives the protein CASSYYQLGATEAFF. This rearrangement joins TRBV6-5 to TRBJ1-1; perhaps TRBD1 as D (6 bases). CDR3 size: 15 residues. With 1 base removed from V and 4 bases from J, the gap between germline ends came to 13 bases. Germline CDR1 and CDR2: MNHEY and SVGAGI.

This clone has just a few counts. V usage is TRBV18 and J usage is TRBJ2-7; D not certain. Trimming took 2 bases from V and 2 from J, leaving 10 bases between them. The CDR3 spans 14 residues. Germline CDR1 and CDR2: KGHSH and LQKENI. This chain's CDR3 is CASSPAGSPYEQYF. The CDR3 DNA is TGTGCCAGCTCACCAGCAGGTTCCCCCTACGAGCAGTACTTC.

V and J are TRBV19 and TRBJ2-7, with 7 nucleotides matching TRBD1. V shed 3 bases and J 0 bases; nucleotides not matched to a gene: 11. The germline gives CDR1 LNHDA, CDR2 SQIVND (reference sequence). The CDR3 runs to 17 residues. The CDR3 sequence is CASSMTNIGQDSYEQYF. The CDR3 nucleotides read TGTGCCAGTAGTATGACGAACATCGGACAGGACTCCTACGAGCAGTACTTC.

The chain links TRBV27 to TRBJ1-5; 7 bases line up with TRBD1. V lost 8 bases, J lost 5 bases, and 6 bases stayed unmatched. CDR1 is MNHEY, CDR2 SMNVEV, per germline (reference sequence). This CDR3 spans 13 amino acids. CDR3 nucleotides: TGTGCCAGCTCACAGGGGAGTGATCAGCCCCAGCATTTT. Translation: CASSQGSDQPQHF.

DNA of the CDR3: TGTGCCAGCAGCCAAGAATGGTCGGGGAGCCTGGAGACCCAGTACTTC. This gives the protein CASSQEWSGSLETQYF. The genes are TRBV4-2 and TRBJ2-5; D might be TRBD2 (5 bases). The germline CDR1 and CDR2 sequences are LGHNA and YNFKEQ. V was cut by 0 bases and J by 5 bases, with 16 bases left in between. The CDR3 has 16 residues.

The genes are TRBV4-1 and TRBJ1-1; D remains unclear. V was shortened by 0 bases and J by 1 base, with 12 bases between the two germline ends. This CDR3 spans 16 amino acids. Germline CDR1 reads MGHRA; CDR2 reads YSYEKL. The CDR3 is CASSQEQYNPNTEAFF. In DNA form, the CDR3 reads TGCGCCAGCAGCCAAGAACAGTACAATCCGAACACTGAAGCTTTCTTT.

This sequence joins TRBV5-1 and TRBJ1-2, with 9 nucleotides matching TRBD1. Trimming removed 4 bases from V and 5 bases from J; junction bases left unmatched: 18. The CDR3 runs to 18 residues. Germline values: CDR1 SGHRS, CDR2 YFSETQ. The CDR3 DNA sequence: TGCGCCAGCAGCCCAGGAAGGACAGGGGAACCCCATTGGTATGGCTACACCTTC. Its protein product is CASSPGRTGEPHWYGYTF.

This rearrangement joins TRBV5-1 to TRBJ1-4; 7 bases fit TRBD1. V lost 0 bases to trimming and J lost 16 bases; unmatched junction nucleotides: 6. Germline V gene sequence: CDR1 SGHRS, CDR2 YFSETQ. The CDR3 covers 12 residues. In nucleotides, the CDR3 is TGCGCCAGCAGCTTGGACGGGACAGTCTCGTTTTTT. Its protein product is CASSLDGTVSFF.

The chain carries TRBV6-5 and TRBJ1-4, with 8 bases aligning to TRBD1. J gave up 7 bases and V 3 bases, and 10 bases lay outside the gene matches. The CDR3 contains 16 residues. CDR1 is MNHEY and CDR2 is SVGAGI in the germline V gene. The CDR3: CASSYSTTGGSEKLFF. The CDR3 nucleotides are TGTGCCAGCAGTTATTCGACTACAGGGGGTAGTGAAAAACTGTTTTTT.